This TCR beta chain stems from a study of vaccination and CD4 T cells after COVID-19. Across the study: Two Hispanic individuals were among six male and four female convalescent patients. Post-vaccine sample collection happened at a median of 72 days after dose two, ranging 14 to 241. Cells were stimulated with overlapping spike peptides from SARS-CoV-2, HCoV-NL63, HCoV-OC43 and HCoV-229E.

Details on this clonotype: The target antigen is unknown.

Cultured CD4+ T cell DNA was sequenced using the Oncomine TCR Beta short-read assay. From the PCR reads, TCRdb called clonotypes with MiXCR, one entry per CDR3 protein. This sample has about 27,000 distinct CDR3 sequences, with approximately 66% found just once. Indicated treatment: roughly 10-day PBMC culture with coronavirus spike peptide pools or control peptides (ViraFEST assay). After culture for over nine days, isolation of CD4+ T cells was performed by negative selection. The clonotype comes from a human donor who received a COVID-19 vaccine. The input for sequencing was CD4+ T cells from blood, cultured in vitro, taken after SARS-CoV-2 vaccination.

The CDR3: CASSQDLGGVLSGELFF. DNA of the CDR3: TGTGCCAGCAGCCAAGATTTGGGGGGCGTCCTTTCCGGGGAGCTGTTTTTT. The chain joins TRBV14 to TRBJ2-2; the D call may be TRBD1 or TRBD2 (6 bases each). V was pared by 0 bases and J by 6 bases, with 17 bases between. The CDR3 has 17 residues. The germline gives CDR1 SGHDN, CDR2 FVKESK.